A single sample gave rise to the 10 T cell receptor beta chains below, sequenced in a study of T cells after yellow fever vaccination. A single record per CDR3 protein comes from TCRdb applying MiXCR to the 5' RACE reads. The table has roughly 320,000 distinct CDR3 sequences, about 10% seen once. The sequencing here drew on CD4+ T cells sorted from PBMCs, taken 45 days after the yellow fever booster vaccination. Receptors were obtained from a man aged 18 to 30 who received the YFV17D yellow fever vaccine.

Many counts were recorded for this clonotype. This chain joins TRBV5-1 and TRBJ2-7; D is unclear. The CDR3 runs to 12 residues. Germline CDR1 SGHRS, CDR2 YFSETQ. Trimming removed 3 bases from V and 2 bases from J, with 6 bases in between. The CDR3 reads CASSSQTYEQYF. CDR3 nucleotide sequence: TGCGCCAGCAGCTCCCAAACCTACGAGCAGTACTTC.

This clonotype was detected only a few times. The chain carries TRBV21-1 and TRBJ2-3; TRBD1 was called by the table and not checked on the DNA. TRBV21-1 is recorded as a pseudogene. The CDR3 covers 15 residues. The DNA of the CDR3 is TGTGCCAGCAGCAAGCCGGGACAGGGGTCCGGTACGCAGTATTTT. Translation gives CASSKPGQGSGTQYF.

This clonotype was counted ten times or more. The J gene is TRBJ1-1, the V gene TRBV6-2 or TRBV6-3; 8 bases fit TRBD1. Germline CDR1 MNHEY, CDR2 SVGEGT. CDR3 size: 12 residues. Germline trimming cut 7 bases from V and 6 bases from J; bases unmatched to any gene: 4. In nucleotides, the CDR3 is TGTGCCAGCACCGAGGACAGGGCTGAAGCTTTCTTT. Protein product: CASTEDRAEAFF.

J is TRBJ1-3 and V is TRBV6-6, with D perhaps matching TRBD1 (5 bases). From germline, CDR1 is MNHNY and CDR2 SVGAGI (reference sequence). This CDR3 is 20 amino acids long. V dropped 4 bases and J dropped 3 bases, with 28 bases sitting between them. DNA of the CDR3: TGTGCCAGCAGTTCCCTTAAGAAAACGGGCTTGGGGGTGGGTGGAAACACCATATATTTT. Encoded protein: CASSSLKKTGLGVGGNTIYF.

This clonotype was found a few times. CDR3 residues: CASSLDRDRGGDNEQFF. CDR3 DNA: TGTGCCAGCAGCTTAGATCGGGACAGGGGGGGAGACAATGAGCAGTTCTTC. The genes are TRBV11-2 and TRBJ2-1; the match to TRBD1 covers 11 bases. The CDR3 contains 17 residues. Losses at the gene ends were 0 bases for V and 5 bases for J; bases not matched to a gene: 6. Germline CDR1 SGHAT, CDR2 FQNNGV.

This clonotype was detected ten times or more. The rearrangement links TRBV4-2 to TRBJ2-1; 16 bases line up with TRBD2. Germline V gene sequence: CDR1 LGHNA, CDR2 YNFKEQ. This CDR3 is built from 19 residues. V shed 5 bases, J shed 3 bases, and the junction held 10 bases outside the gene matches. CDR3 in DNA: TGTGCCAGCAGCTATTCCGGGACTAGCGGGGGGGTTATCTACAATGAGCAGTTCTTC. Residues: CASSYSGTSGGVIYNEQFF.

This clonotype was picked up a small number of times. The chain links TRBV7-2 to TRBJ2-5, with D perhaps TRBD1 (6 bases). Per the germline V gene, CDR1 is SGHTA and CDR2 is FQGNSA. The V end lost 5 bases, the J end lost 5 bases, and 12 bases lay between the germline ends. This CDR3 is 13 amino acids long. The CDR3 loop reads CASSRGGWETQYF. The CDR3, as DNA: TGTGCCAGCAGCCGAGGGGGTTGGGAGACCCAGTACTTC.

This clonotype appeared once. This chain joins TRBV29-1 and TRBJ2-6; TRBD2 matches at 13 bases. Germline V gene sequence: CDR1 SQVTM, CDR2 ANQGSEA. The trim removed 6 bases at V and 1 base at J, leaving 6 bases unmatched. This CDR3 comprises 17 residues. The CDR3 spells CSVGTSGAGSGANVLTF. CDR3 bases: TGCAGCGTGGGGACTAGCGGGGCCGGGTCTGGGGCCAACGTCCTGACTTTC.

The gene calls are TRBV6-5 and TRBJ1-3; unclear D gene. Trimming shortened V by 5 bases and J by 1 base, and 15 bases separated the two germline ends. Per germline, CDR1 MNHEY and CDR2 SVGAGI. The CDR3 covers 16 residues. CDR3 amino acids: CASSKRPSASGNTIYF. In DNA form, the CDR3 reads TGTGCCAGCAGTAAAAGACCCTCCGCTTCTGGAAACACCATATATTTT.

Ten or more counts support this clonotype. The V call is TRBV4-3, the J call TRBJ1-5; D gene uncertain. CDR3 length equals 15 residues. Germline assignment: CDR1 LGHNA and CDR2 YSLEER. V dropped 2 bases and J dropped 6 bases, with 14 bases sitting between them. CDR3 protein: CASSQQREGGQPQHF. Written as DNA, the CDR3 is TGCGCCAGCAGCCAACAGAGGGAGGGAGGTCAGCCCCAGCATTTT.